The 32 T cell receptor beta chains reported below all come from one sample, sequenced in a study of shared T cell receptors in the human thymus. Some clones are missing from TCRdb's copy, which holds only in-frame ones; the method was immunoSEQ multiplex PCR. Counted here are some 660,000 clones, about 89% occurring once; the ten biggest clones make up about 0.0094%. These same data were also listed under a study on human thymus T cells.

Material for sequencing was thymocytes. The origin of the receptors is a boy less than two years old with a congenital heart defect.

The V gene is TRBV14, the J gene TRBJ1-6, with a weak D call TRBD1 (6 bases). Between the trimmed V and J ends, which lost 0 bases and 5 bases, there was a span of 11 bases. The CDR3 has 16 amino acids. Germline CDR1 is SGHDN and CDR2 is FVKESK. DNA of the CDR3: TGTGCCAGCAGCCAAGATTGGGCAGGGGATAATTCACCCCTCCACTTT. Translation: CASSQDWAGDNSPLHF.

This chain uses TRBV15 with TRBJ2-3; TRBD2 matches 10 bases. The CDR3 sequence is 14 residues long. Germline CDR1 LNHNV, CDR2 YYDKDF (reference sequence). Trimming removed 2 bases from V and 8 bases from J; junction bases left unmatched: 4. CDR3 region: CATSRSSGRGTQYF. CDR3 nucleotide sequence: TGTGCCACCAGCAGATCGAGCGGGAGGGGTACGCAGTATTTT.

The chain combines TRBV4-3 with TRBJ1-2; D is uncertain. The CDR3 consists of 14 residues. The V gene's germline CDR1 is LGHNA and CDR2 YSLEER. V shed 0 bases and J shed 5 bases, with 10 bases lying between them. The DNA of the CDR3 is TGCGCCAGCAGCCAAGAGGGGAGAACGTATGGCTACACCTTC. This translates into CASSQEGRTYGYTF.

The J gene is TRBJ2-7, the V gene TRBV28, with D possibly TRBD1 on 7 matching bases. The CDR3 length is 14 residues. The V and J ends lost 10 bases and 3 bases respectively, with 19 bases between them. Germline values: CDR1 MDHEN, CDR2 SYDVKM. This chain's CDR3 is CATRGEPGGYEQYF. For the CDR3, the DNA is TGTGCCACTAGGGGGGAGCCAGGGGGCTACGAGCAGTACTTC. The variable domain in full, completed from reference TRBV28 and TRBJ2-7, reads DVKVTQSSRYLVKRTGEKVFLECVQDMDHENMFWYRQDPGLGLRLIYFSYDVKMKEKGDIPEGYSVSREKKERFSLILESASTNQTSMYLCATRGEPGGYEQYFGPGTRLTVT.

This clone was seen just once. This chain joins TRBV28 and TRBJ2-7; 7 nucleotides agree with TRBD2. The J segment lost 3 bases and the V segment lost 4 bases, leaving 18 bases of the junction unmatched. Germline V gene lookup returns CDR1 MDHEN and CDR2 SYDVKM. The CDR3 has 18 amino acids. DNA for the CDR3: TGTGCCAGCAGTTCCCAAGTCGCCCGGGAGGTCGTGGGCTACGAGCAGTACTTC. Encoded protein: CASSSQVAREVVGYEQYF. The variable domain in full, with the rest retrieved from reference TRBV28 and TRBJ2-7, is DVKVTQSSRYLVKRTGEKVFLECVQDMDHENMFWYRQDPGLGLRLIYFSYDVKMKEKGDIPEGYSVSREKKERFSLILESASTNQTSMYLCASSSQVAREVVGYEQYFGPGTRLTVT.

J is TRBJ2-7 and V is TRBV5-1, with 8 bases lining up with TRBD1. Unmatched junction bases numbered 9, after V lost 4 bases and J lost 6 bases. The CDR3 covers 14 residues. CDR1 is SGHRS, CDR2 YFSETQ, per germline. CDR3 in DNA: TGCGCCAGCAGCGCCGGACAGGGAGGCTCCGAGCAGTACTTC. It yields the protein CASSAGQGGSEQYF.

The CDR3 DNA is TGTGCCAGCAGTTTAGAGCGCCTGAGCTCCTACAATGAGCAGTTCTTC. Its protein is CASSLERLSSYNEQFF. The gene calls are TRBV28 and TRBJ2-1; D gene ambiguous. Germline lookup yields CDR1 MDHEN and CDR2 SYDVKM. The CDR3 is 16 amino acids. The V end was cut by 2 bases, the J end by 0 bases, with 11 bases between.

This rearrangement joins TRBV5-6 to TRBJ1-1; a possible D gene is TRBD1 (5 bases). V was clipped by 0 bases and J by 5 bases, with 11 bases between them. CDR3 size: 14 residues. Germline V gene sequence: CDR1 SGHDT, CDR2 YYEEEE. The CDR3 region is CASSLDFGGTEAFF. CDR3 DNA sequence: TGTGCCAGCAGCTTGGACTTTGGGGGGACTGAAGCTTTCTTT.

The rearrangement joins TRBV19 to TRBJ2-7; TRBD2 agrees at 7 bases. CDR3 length: 15 amino acids. The germline V gene encodes CDR1 LNHDA and CDR2 SQIVND (reference sequence). V lost 3 bases to trimming and J lost 2 bases; unmatched junction nucleotides: 7. The CDR3 loop reads CASSMRASGPYEQYF. For the CDR3, the DNA is TGTGCCAGTAGTATGAGGGCTAGCGGCCCCTACGAGCAGTACTTC.

As to this clone: Other DNA sequences in this specimen translate into the identical CDR3. The chain employs TRBV7-2 and TRBJ2-7, with a tentative D call TRBD2 (5 bases). From germline, CDR1 is SGHTA and CDR2 FQGNSA. The CDR3 is 13 residues long. The V and J ends lost 3 bases and 4 bases respectively, with 10 bases between them. The CDR3 spells CASSLAGPYEQYF. The CDR3 DNA reads as TGTGCCAGCAGCTTGGCGGGTCCATACGAGCAGTACTTC.

The CDR3 DNA reads TGTGCCAGCAGCTTAGCGCCCGGGTTTAGCGGGACCTACAATGAGCAGTTCTTC. Protein product: CASSLAPGFSGTYNEQFF. The chain recombines TRBV7-6 with TRBJ2-1; 8 bases agree with TRBD2. CDR1 and CDR2 (germline): SGHVS, FNYEAQ. This CDR3 has 18 residues. The ends lost 0 bases at V and 2 bases at J; junction bases unmatched: 9.

This chain joins TRBV10-3 and TRBJ2-3; 10 nucleotides align to TRBD2. The CDR3 is 15 amino acids. V lost 4 bases and J lost 5; bases outside the gene matches: 6. Per the germline V gene, CDR1 is ENHRY and CDR2 is SYGVKD. The CDR3 region has the DNA TGTGCCATCAGTGGGGCTAGCGGGAGTGTAGATACGCAGTATTTT. This sequence encodes CAISGASGSVDTQYF.

J is TRBJ2-1 and V is TRBV6-4; TRBD1 matches at 8 bases. Germline V gene data show CDR1 as MRHNA and CDR2 as SNTAGT. The CDR3 consists of 16 residues. V lost 5 bases and J lost 2; bases outside the gene matches: 8. The CDR3 loop is CASSTRQGTAYNEQFF. CDR3 nucleotides: TGTGCCAGCAGTACTAGACAGGGGACGGCCTACAATGAGCAGTTCTTC.

The chain recombines TRBV28 with TRBJ1-5, with D perhaps matching TRBD1 (6 bases). The CDR3 extends over 19 amino acids. The ends were cut back, 7 bases at V and 7 bases at J, with 32 bases in the middle. Germline V lookup: CDR1 MDHEN, CDR2 SYDVKM. CDR3 nucleotide sequence: TGTGCCAGCACCCCTTGGGGTCAGGGGAGTATCTGGGTATGCCAGCCCCAGCATTTT. It is translated as CASTPWGQGSIWVCQPQHF.

This clone appeared once. The identical CDR3 is also encoded by other nucleotide sequences in the sample. The chain recombines TRBV9 with TRBJ2-7; 9 bases line up with TRBD1. Germline lookup yields CDR1 SGDLS and CDR2 YYNGEE. The CDR3 has 15 amino acids. Trimming took 2 bases from V and 1 from J; bases not matched to a gene: 4. The CDR3 loop reads CASSVGTGLSYEQYF. The CDR3, as DNA: TGTGCCAGCAGCGTTGGGACAGGGCTTTCCTACGAGCAGTACTTC.

This sequence joins TRBV11-2 and TRBJ2-2; TRBD2 agrees at 11 bases. The CDR3 spans 16 residues. Germline-derived CDR1 and CDR2 are SGHAT and FQNNGV. The trim removed 3 bases at V and 5 bases at J, leaving 5 bases unmatched. The CDR3 bases are TGTGCCAGCAGCTTCTATAGCGGGAGGGAGACCGGGGAGCTGTTTTTT. It encodes CASSFYSGRETGELFF.

The chain is built from TRBV5-5 and TRBJ2-5; 8 bases fit TRBD2. Germline V CDR1 and CDR2: SGHKS, YYEKEE (reference sequence). With 3 bases clipped from V and 1 base from J, the junction kept 14 bases outside the gene matches. This CDR3 region has 18 residues. CDR3 DNA: TGTGCCAGCAGCTCGTCCGGCGGGGGCGGGAGGCCCCAAGAGACCCAGTACTTC. This encodes CASSSSGGGGRPQETQYF.

The gene calls are TRBV10-3 and TRBJ1-6; D may be TRBD1 (5 bases). Germline loops: CDR1 ENHRY, CDR2 SYGVKD. The V end lost 0 bases, the J end lost 5 bases, and 11 bases lay between the germline ends. There are 16 residues in the CDR3. The DNA for the CDR3 is TGTGCCATCAGTGAGTCGGAGGGGAGTAATAATTCACCCCTCCACTTT. It codes for CAISESEGSNNSPLHF.

This clone was found once. The chain has TRBV10-3 and TRBJ2-7; 9 positions agree with TRBD1. The CDR3 consists of 15 residues. Germline assignment: CDR1 ENHRY and CDR2 SYGVKD. V dropped 6 bases and J dropped 0; count of bases not matched to a gene: 6. This chain's CDR3 is CAIRVPGQGSYEQYF. The CDR3 DNA sequence: TGTGCCATCAGAGTTCCGGGACAGGGCTCCTACGAGCAGTACTTC.

The sample holds one count of this clone. The chain recombines TRBV14 with TRBJ1-2, with 10 bases aligning to TRBD1. Trimming removed 4 bases from V and 4 bases from J; junction bases left unmatched: 6. This CDR3 is 15 amino acids long. Germline loops: CDR1 SGHDN, CDR2 FVKESK. The CDR3 sequence is CASSPPWTGGYGYTF. CDR3 DNA sequence: TGTGCCAGCAGCCCCCCGTGGACAGGGGGCTATGGCTACACCTTC.

The chain has TRBV7-2 and TRBJ1-6, with 7 bases lining up with TRBD1. Germline CDR1 SGHTA, CDR2 FQGNSA. Trimming took 4 bases from V and 9 from J; bases not matched to a gene: 12. The CDR3 runs 16 residues. CDR3 region: CASSSRQGQAASPLHF. CDR3 in DNA: TGTGCCAGCAGCTCCCGACAGGGTCAGGCTGCTTCACCCCTCCACTTT. The complete variable domain, with remaining parts taken from reference TRBV7-2 and TRBJ1-6, reads GAGVSQSPSNKVTEKGKDVELRCDPISGHTALYWYRQSLGQGLEFLIYFQGNSAPDKSGLPSDRFSAERTGGSVSTLTIQRTQQEDSAVYLCASSSRQGQAASPLHFGNGTRLTVT.

The CDR3 DNA sequence: TGTGCCAGCAGCTTGCGGGGGGCCCGCTACAATGAGCAGTTCTTC. It yields the protein CASSLRGARYNEQFF. This chain joins TRBV5-8 and TRBJ2-1; perhaps TRBD2 as D (7 bases). V gave up 1 base and J gave up 3 bases, with 11 bases separating them. The CDR3 is made up of 15 amino acids. The V gene's germline CDR1 is SGHTS and CDR2 YDEGEE.

V usage is TRBV5-4 and J usage is TRBJ2-1, with 8 bases aligning to TRBD2. Trimming cost V 5 bases and J 2 bases; bases outside gene matches: 12. CDR1 and CDR2 from the germline V gene are SGHNT and YYREEE (reference sequence). There are 17 residues in the CDR3. CDR3 DNA: TGTGCCAGCAGTCCAAGGAGGGCGGGAGGACCCTACAATGAGCAGTTCTTC. Translation gives CASSPRRAGGPYNEQFF. Combining the CDR3 with reference TRBV5-4 and TRBJ2-1 gives the whole variable domain ETGVTQSPTHLIKTRGQQVTLRCSSQSGHNTVSWYQQALGQGPQFIFQYYREEENGRGNFPPRFSGLQFPNYSSELNVNALELDDSALYLCASSPRRAGGPYNEQFFGPGTRLTVL.

The V call is TRBV11-2, the J call TRBJ2-7; 8 bases agree with TRBD2. The V gene end was trimmed by 3 bases and the J gene end by 7 bases; junction bases not matched to a gene: 14. CDR3 length: 16 residues. CDR1 SGHAT and CDR2 FQNNGV come from the germline V gene. The CDR3 reads CASSFRRVAGWWEQYF. CDR3 DNA: TGTGCCAGCAGCTTCCGCAGGGTAGCGGGGTGGTGGGAGCAGTACTTC. The full variable domain, rest sourced from reference TRBV11-2 and TRBJ2-7, is EAGVAQSPRYKIIEKRQSVAFWCNPISGHATLYWYQQILGQGPKLLIQFQNNGVVDDSQLPKDRFSAERLKGVDSTLKIQPAKLEDSAVYLCASSFRRVAGWWEQYFGPGTRLTVT.

The CDR3, as DNA: TGTGCCAGCAGCTTATTCGGCGGATACGAGCAGTACTTC. Amino acid sequence: CASSLFGGYEQYF. The chain employs TRBV7-2 and TRBJ2-7; D is undetermined. The length of the CDR3 is 13 residues. V was shortened by 2 bases and J by 4 bases, with 9 bases between the two germline ends. Germline assignment: CDR1 SGHTA and CDR2 FQGNSA.

The chain has TRBV5-1 and TRBJ2-6; 11 bases line up with TRBD1. Trimming cost V 4 bases and J 1 base; bases outside gene matches: 4. Per germline, CDR1 SGHRS and CDR2 YFSETQ. The CDR3 spans 17 residues. Written as DNA, the CDR3 is TGCGCCAGCAGCGTGGACAGGGGGCCGTCTGGGGCCAACGTCCTGACTTTC. Encoded protein: CASSVDRGPSGANVLTF. The complete variable domain, with remaining parts taken from reference TRBV5-1 and TRBJ2-6, reads KAGVTQTPRYLIKTRGQQVTLSCSPISGHRSVSWYQQTPGQGLQFLFEYFSETQRNKGNFPGRFSGRQFSNSRSEMNVSTLELGDSALYLCASSVDRGPSGANVLTFGAGSRLTVL.

The table lists this clone with a few counts. DNA of the CDR3: TGTGCCAGCAGTATTCAGGGTGTCAATGAGCAGTTCTTC. Its protein product is CASSIQGVNEQFF. The V call is TRBV27, the J call TRBJ2-1, with a tentative D call TRBD1 (5 bases). Trimming removed 5 bases from V and 6 bases from J, with 11 bases in between. This CDR3 comprises 13 residues. Germline CDR1 and CDR2: MNHEY and SMNVEV (reference sequence).

The V gene is TRBV29-1, the J gene TRBJ2-7, with 7 bases aligning to TRBD1. V shed 4 bases, J shed 2 bases, and the junction held 5 bases outside the gene matches. The CDR3 length is 13 residues. Looked up from germline, CDR1 is SQVTM and CDR2 is ANQGSEA. The DNA of the CDR3 is TGCAGCGTTGTAACAGGGGAAACCTACGAGCAGTACTTC. Protein sequence: CSVVTGETYEQYF.

This sequence joins TRBV21-1 and TRBJ1-4. TRBV21-1 constitutes a pseudogene. The CDR3 runs 17 residues. CDR3 residues: CAIREGGTPGGSEKLFF. The CDR3 DNA reads as TGTGCCATTAGGGAAGGAGGAACGCCCGGGGGAAGTGAAAAACTGTTTTTT.

The gene calls are TRBV30 and TRBJ2-7, with 8 bases lining up with TRBD1. J gave up 4 bases and V 2 bases, and 1 base lay outside the gene matches. Germline values: CDR1 GTSNPN, CDR2 SVGIG (reference sequence). This CDR3 has 12 amino acids. The DNA of the CDR3 is TGTGCCTGGAGTCGACAGGGGTACGAGCAGTACTTC. This translates into CAWSRQGYEQYF.

The gene calls are TRBV5-1 and TRBJ1-1; no clear D. From germline, CDR1 is SGHRS and CDR2 YFSETQ. Between the trimmed V and J ends, which lost 5 bases and 5 bases, there was a span of 10 bases. CDR3 length: 12 residues. This CDR3 reads CASRDEVTEAFF. The CDR3 bases are TGCGCCAGCAGGGATGAGGTTACTGAAGCTTTCTTT.

Only one count was recorded for this clone. The chain employs TRBV29-1 and TRBJ2-5; a weak D match, TRBD1 (5 bases). The V gene's germline CDR1 is SQVTM and CDR2 ANQGSEA. The CDR3 is made up of 12 amino acids. Trimming took 6 bases from V and 4 from J, leaving 12 bases between them. CDR3 bases: TGCAGCGTCCCAGGCAGGGTAGAGACCCAGTACTTC. Translation: CSVPGRVETQYF.